The TCR beta chain described here comes from a study of blood T cell repertoires in COVID-19. Looking at the study overall: The analysed material was cDNA or gDNA that came from T cells, B-cell-depleted T cells, or PBMCs.

Original methodology: Nucleated cell counts were estimated from reference gene primer amplification. TCRdb's table, derived via immunoSEQ multiplex PCR, lists solely in-frame clones and lacks some. V and J calls and clone size come straight from that table; D and trimming were deduced from the DNA. Among 200,000 to 300,000 clones listed, about 86% were seen once. In its sample, this clone was seen once. Sequenced material: peripheral blood. This clonotype originated in a woman of 80 years or more with acute or convalescent COVID-19.

CDR3 sequence: CSAGQGYEQYF. CDR3 nucleotides: TGCAGCGCGGGACAGGGGTACGAGCAGTACTTC. The gene calls are TRBV29-1 and TRBJ2-7, with 10 bases matching TRBD1. The CDR3 consists of 11 residues. Germline V gene sequence: CDR1 SQVTM, CDR2 ANQGSEA. V lost 7 bases to trimming and J lost 4 bases; unmatched junction nucleotides: 1.